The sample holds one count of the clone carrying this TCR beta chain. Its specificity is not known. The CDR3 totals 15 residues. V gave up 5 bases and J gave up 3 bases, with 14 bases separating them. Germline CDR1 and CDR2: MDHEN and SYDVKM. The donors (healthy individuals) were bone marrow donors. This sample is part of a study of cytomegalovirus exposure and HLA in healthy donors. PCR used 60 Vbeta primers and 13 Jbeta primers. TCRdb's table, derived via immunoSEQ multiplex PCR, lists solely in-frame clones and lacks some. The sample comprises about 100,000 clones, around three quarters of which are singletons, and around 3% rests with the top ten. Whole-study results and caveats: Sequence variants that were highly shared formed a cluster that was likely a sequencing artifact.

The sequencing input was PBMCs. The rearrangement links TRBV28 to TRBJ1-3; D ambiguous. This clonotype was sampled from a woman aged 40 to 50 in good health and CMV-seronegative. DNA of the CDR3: TGTGCCAGCAGTCGGGAGGGCGCGTATGGAAACACCATATATTTT. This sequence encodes CASSREGAYGNTIYF.